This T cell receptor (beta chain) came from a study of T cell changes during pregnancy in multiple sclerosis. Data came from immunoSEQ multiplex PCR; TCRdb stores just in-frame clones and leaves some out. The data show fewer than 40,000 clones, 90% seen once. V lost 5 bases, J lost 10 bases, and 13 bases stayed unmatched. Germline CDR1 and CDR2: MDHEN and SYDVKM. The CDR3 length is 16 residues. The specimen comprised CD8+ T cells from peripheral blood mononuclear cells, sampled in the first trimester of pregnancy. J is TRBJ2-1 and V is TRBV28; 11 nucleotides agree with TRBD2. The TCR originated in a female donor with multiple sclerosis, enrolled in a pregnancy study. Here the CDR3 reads CASSPSGSGRAWEQFF. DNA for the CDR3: TGTGCCAGCAGTCCCTCGGGTAGCGGGAGGGCGTGGGAGCAGTTCTTC.